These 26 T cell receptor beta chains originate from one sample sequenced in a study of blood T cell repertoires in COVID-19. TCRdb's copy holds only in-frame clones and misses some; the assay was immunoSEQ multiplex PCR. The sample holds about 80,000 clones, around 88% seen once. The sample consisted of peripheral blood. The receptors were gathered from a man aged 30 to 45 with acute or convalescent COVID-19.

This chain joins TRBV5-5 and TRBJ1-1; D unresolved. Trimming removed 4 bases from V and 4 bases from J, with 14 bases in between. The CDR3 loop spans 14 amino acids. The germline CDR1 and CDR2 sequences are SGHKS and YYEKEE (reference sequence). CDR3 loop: CASSAAVSGTEAFF. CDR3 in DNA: TGTGCCAGCAGCGCGGCGGTCTCGGGCACTGAAGCTTTCTTT.

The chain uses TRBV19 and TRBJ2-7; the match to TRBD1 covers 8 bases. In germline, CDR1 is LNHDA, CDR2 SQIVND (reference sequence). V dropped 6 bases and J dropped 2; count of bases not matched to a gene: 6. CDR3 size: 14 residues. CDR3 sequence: CASSTGQGAYEQYF. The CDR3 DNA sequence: TGTGCCAGTAGCACTGGACAGGGAGCCTACGAGCAGTACTTC.

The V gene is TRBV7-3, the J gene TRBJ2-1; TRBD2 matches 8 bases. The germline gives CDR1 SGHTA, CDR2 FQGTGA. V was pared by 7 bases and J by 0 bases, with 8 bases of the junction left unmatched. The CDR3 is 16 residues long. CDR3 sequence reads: CASTAVAGSSYNEQFF. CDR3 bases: TGTGCCAGCACCGCCGTAGCGGGGAGCTCCTACAATGAGCAGTTCTTC.

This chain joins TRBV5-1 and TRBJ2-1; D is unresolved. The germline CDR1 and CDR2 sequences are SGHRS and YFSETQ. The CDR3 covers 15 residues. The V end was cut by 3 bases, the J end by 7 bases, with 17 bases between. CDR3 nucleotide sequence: TGCGCCAGCAGCTCCCGGAGATACAATGGGAATGAGCAGTTCTTC. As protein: CASSSRRYNGNEQFF.

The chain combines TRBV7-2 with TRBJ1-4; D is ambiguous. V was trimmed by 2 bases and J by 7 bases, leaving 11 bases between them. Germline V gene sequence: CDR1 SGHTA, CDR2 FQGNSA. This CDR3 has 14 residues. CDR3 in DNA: TGTGCCAGCAGCTTACGGAGAAATAGTGAAAAACTGTTTTTT. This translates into CASSLRRNSEKLFF.

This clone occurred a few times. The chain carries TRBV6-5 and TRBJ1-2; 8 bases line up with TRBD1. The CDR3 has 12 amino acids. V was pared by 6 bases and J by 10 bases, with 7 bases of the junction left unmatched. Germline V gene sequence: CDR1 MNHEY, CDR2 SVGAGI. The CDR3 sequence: CASSPGQGDYTF. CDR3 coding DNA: TGTGCCAGCAGCCCCGGACAGGGTGACTACACCTTC.

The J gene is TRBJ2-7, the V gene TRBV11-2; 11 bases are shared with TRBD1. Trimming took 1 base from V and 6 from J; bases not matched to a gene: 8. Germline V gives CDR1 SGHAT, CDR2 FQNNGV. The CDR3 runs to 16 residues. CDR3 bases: TGTGCCAGCAGCTTAGGCGCTTCCGGGACAGGGGGCGAGCAGTACTTC. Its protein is CASSLGASGTGGEQYF.

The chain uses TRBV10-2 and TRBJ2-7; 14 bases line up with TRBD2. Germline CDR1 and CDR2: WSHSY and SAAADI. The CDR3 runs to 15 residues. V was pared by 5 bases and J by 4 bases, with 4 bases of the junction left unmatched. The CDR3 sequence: CASSKGTSGSYEQYF. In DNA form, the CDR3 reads TGCGCCAGCAGTAAGGGGACTAGCGGGAGTTACGAGCAGTACTTC.

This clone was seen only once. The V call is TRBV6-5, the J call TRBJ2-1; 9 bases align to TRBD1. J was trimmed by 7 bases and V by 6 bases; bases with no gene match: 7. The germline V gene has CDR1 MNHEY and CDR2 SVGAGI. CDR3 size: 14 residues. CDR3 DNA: TGTGCCAGCAGGACAGGGGGTAGTTTAAATGAGCAGTTCTTC. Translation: CASRTGGSLNEQFF.

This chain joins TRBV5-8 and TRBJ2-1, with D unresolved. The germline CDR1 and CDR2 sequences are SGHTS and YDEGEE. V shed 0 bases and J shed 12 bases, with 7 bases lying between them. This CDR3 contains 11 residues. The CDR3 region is CASSLGLWQFF. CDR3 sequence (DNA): TGTGCCAGCAGCTTGGGGCTTTGGCAGTTCTTC.

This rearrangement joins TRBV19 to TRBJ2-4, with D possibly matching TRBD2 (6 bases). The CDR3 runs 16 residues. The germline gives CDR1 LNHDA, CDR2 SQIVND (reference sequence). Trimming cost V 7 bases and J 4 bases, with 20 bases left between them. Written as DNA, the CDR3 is TGTGCCAGTACCGATCATTCTCCAGGGAGGAAAAACATTCAGTACTTC. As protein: CASTDHSPGRKNIQYF.

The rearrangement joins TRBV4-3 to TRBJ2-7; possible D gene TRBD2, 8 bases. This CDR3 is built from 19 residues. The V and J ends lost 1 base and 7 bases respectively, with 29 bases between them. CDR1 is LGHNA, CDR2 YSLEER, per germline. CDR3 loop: CASSQVGRGPEAGEGEQYF. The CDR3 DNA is TGCGCCAGCAGCCAAGTTGGGAGGGGGCCAGAAGCGGGAGAGGGAGAGCAGTACTTC.

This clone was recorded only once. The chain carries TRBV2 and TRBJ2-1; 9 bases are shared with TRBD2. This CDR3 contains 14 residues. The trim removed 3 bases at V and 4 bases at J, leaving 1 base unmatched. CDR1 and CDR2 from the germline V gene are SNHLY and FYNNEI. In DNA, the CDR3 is TGTGCCAGCAGTGACAGCGGGAGGTACAATGAGCAGTTCTTC. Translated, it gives CASSDSGRYNEQFF.

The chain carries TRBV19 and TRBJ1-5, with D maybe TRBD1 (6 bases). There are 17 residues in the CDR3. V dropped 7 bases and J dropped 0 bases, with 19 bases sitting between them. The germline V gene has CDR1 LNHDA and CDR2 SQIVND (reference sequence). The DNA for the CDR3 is TGTGCCAGTATCGTCACAAGTCGGACAGTTAGCAATCAGCCCCAGCATTTT. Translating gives CASIVTSRTVSNQPQHF.

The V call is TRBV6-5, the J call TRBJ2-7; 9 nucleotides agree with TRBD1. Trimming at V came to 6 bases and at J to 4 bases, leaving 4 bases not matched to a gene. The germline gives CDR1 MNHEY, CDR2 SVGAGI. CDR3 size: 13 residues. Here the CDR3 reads CASRRQGGYEQYF. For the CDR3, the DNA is TGTGCCAGCAGGCGACAGGGGGGGTACGAGCAGTACTTC.

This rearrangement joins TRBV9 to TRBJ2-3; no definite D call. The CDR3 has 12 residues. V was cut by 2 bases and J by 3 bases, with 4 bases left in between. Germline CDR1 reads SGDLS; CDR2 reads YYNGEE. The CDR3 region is CASSVPTDTQYF. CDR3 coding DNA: TGTGCCAGCAGCGTCCCAACAGATACGCAGTATTTT.

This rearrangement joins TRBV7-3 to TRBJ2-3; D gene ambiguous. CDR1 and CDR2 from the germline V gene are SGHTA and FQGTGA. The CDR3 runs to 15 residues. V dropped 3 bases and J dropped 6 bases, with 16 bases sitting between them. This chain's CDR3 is CASSLQALLSDTQYF. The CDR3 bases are TGTGCCAGCAGCTTGCAGGCGCTTTTATCGGATACGCAGTATTTT.

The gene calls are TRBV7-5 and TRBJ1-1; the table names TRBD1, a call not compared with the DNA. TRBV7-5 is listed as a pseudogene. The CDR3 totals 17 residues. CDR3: CARSFFPRQGLNTEAFF. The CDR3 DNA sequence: TGTGCCAGAAGCTTTTTCCCCCGACAGGGACTGAACACTGAAGCTTTCTTT.

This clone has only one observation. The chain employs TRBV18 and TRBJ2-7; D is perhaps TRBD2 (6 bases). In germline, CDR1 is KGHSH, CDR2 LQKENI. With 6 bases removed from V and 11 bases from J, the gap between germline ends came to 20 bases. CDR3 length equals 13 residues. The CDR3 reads CASSDRNQGGEYF. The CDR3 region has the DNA TGTGCCAGCTCCGACCGAAACCAGGGAGGAGAGTACTTC.

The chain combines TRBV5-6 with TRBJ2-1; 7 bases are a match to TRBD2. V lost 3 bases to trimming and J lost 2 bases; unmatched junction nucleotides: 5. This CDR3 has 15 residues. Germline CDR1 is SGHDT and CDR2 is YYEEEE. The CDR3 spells CASSSGTKAYNEQFF. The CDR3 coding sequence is TGTGCCAGCAGCTCCGGGACTAAGGCCTACAATGAGCAGTTCTTC.

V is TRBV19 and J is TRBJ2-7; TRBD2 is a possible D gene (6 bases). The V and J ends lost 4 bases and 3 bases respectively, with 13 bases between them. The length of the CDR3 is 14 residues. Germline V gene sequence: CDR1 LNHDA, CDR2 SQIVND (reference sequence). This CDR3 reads CASSKGGIGYEQYF. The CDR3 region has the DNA TGTGCCAGTAGTAAGGGCGGGATCGGCTACGAGCAGTACTTC.

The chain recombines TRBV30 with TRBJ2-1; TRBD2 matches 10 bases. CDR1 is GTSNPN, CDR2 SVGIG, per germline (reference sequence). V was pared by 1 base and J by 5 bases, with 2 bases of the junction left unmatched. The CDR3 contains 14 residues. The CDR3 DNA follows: TGTGCCTGGAGTGGGGGACTAGCGCACAATGAGCAGTTCTTC. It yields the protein CAWSGGLAHNEQFF.

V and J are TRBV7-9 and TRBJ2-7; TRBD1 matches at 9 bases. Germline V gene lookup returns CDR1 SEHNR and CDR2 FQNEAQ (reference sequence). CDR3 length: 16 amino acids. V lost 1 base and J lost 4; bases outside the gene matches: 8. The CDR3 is CASSLGGQGLGYEQYF. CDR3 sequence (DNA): TGTGCCAGCAGCTTAGGGGGACAGGGCCTAGGGTACGAGCAGTACTTC.

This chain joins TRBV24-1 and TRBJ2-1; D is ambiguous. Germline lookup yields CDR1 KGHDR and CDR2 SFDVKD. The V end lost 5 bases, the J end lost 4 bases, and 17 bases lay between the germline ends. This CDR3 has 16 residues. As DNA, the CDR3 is TGTGCCACCAGTGGGGCCGACACCTTACATTACAATGAGCAGTTCTTC. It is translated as CATSGADTLHYNEQFF.

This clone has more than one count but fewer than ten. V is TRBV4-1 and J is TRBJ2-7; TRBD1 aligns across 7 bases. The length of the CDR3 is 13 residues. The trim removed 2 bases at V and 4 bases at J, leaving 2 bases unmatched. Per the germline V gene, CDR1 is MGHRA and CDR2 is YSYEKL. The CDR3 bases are TGCGCCAGCAGCCAACTGACAGGGTACGAGCAGTACTTC. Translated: CASSQLTGYEQYF.

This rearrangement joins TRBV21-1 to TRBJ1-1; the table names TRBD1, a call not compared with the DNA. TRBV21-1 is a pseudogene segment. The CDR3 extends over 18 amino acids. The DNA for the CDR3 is TGTGCCAGCAGCAAAGACGGGACAGGGAACGAGTTGGGCACTGAAGCTTTCTTT. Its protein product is CASSKDGTGNELGTEAFF.